These 9 T cell receptor beta chains were sequenced from one sample in a study of beta chain features in type 1 diabetes. Every bit of the isolated RNA underwent reverse transcription, so sequencing read expressed TCRB transcripts. Profiling relied on immunoSEQ multiplex PCR, and the TCRdb table lists in-frame clones only, not all of them. Altogether hundreds of thousands of clones are present, about 16% being singletons, with the ten largest covering around 0.095%. Sequencing was performed on naive CD4+ T cells from blood. The receptors stem from a man between 18 and 35 years old in good health.

This clone occurred a few times. J is TRBJ2-5 and V is TRBV9, with D possibly called TRBD1 or TRBD2 (5 bases each). The V gene lost 0 bases and the J gene lost 1 base, with 13 bases spanning the gap. CDR3 length: 16 amino acids. The germline V gene encodes CDR1 SGDLS and CDR2 YYNGEE. This CDR3 is CASSVAPGAAQETQYF. CDR3 nucleotide sequence: TGTGCCAGCAGCGTAGCTCCCGGGGCAGCCCAAGAGACCCAGTACTTC.

Notes on this clone: Distinct nucleotide sequences in the sample also encode this CDR3. The rearrangement uses TRBV29-1 and TRBJ1-2; TRBD1 matches 9 bases. The CDR3 has 16 residues. Germline values: CDR1 SQVTM, CDR2 ANQGSEA. J lost 2 bases, V lost 5 bases, and 12 bases had no gene match. The CDR3 DNA sequence: TGCAGCGTTACACCCCTGGACAGGGGTGTCAACTATGGCTACACCTTC. Residues: CSVTPLDRGVNYGYTF.

This clone was seen only a few times. The V call is TRBV6-5, the J call TRBJ2-1; no reliable D call. Trimming shortened V by 4 bases and J by 9 bases, and 7 bases separated the two germline ends. The CDR3 totals 11 residues. The germline V gene has CDR1 MNHEY and CDR2 SVGAGI. The CDR3 DNA reads as TGTGCCAGCAGTTTCGGGCCTGAGCAGTTCTTC. Translated: CASSFGPEQFF.

This clone was counted only a few times. The chain employs TRBV7-2 and TRBJ2-1; possible D gene TRBD2, 6 bases. In germline, CDR1 is SGHTA, CDR2 FQGNSA. The CDR3 runs 15 residues. V lost 2 bases to trimming and J lost 6 bases, with 14 bases between them. The CDR3 region is CASSLRDFMLNEQFF. The DNA of the CDR3 is TGTGCCAGCAGCTTAAGGGACTTCATGCTCAATGAGCAGTTCTTC.

With respect to this clone: Other DNA sequences in the same sample also yield this CDR3. This chain joins TRBV2 and TRBJ2-5; D is unresolved. This CDR3 region has 9 residues. Germline values: CDR1 SNHLY, CDR2 FYNNEI. The V and J ends lost 9 bases and 5 bases respectively, with 4 bases between them. In DNA form, the CDR3 reads TGTGCCAGTGGGGAGACCCAGTACTTC. Translating gives CASGETQYF.

The genes are TRBV28 and TRBJ1-1, with 8 bases identical to TRBD1. Germline V lookup: CDR1 MDHEN, CDR2 SYDVKM. The ends lost 2 bases at V and 3 bases at J; junction bases unmatched: 5. The CDR3 has 15 residues. CDR3 amino acids: CASSLGAQGDTEAFF. CDR3 DNA sequence: TGTGCCAGCAGTTTAGGTGCACAGGGGGACACTGAAGCTTTCTTT.

The chain carries TRBV12-5 and TRBJ2-3; no firm D call. Per the germline V gene, CDR1 is LGHNT and CDR2 is FRNRAP. The CDR3 is 13 residues long. The germline V and J ends were trimmed by 7 bases and 2 bases, with 10 bases remaining between them. CDR3 nucleotide sequence: TGTGCTAGTGCCACAAGACCCACAGATACGCAGTATTTT. Translating it yields CASATRPTDTQYF.

V is TRBV5-6 and J is TRBJ1-1, with 7 bases matching TRBD1. The CDR3 runs 15 residues. Germline CDR1 SGHDT, CDR2 YYEEEE. After removal of 4 bases from V and 4 bases from J, the junction contained 10 bases not matched to a gene. The CDR3 DNA follows: TGTGCCAGCAGCCCAGTTGGGACAGCGGGCACTGAAGCTTTCTTT. Its protein product is CASSPVGTAGTEAFF.

This chain uses TRBV28 with TRBJ1-5; D might be TRBD1 (5 bases). The V gene lost 8 bases and the J gene lost 5 bases, with 19 bases spanning the gap. The CDR3 sequence is 15 residues long. Germline V gene data show CDR1 as MDHEN and CDR2 as SYDVKM. CDR3 residues: CASLLGGFSYQPQHF. CDR3 bases: TGTGCCAGCCTCCTCGGGGGGTTCAGCTATCAGCCCCAGCATTTT.